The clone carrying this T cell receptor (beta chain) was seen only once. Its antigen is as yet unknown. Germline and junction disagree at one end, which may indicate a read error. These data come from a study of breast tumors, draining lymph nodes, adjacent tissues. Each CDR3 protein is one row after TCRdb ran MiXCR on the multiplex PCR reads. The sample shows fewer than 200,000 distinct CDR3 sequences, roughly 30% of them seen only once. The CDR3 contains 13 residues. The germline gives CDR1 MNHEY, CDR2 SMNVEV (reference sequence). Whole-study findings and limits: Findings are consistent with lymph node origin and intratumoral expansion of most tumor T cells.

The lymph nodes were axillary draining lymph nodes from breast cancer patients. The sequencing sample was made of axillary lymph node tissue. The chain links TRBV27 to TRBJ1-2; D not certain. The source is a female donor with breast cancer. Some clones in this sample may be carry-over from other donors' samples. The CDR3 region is CASSPNHLEGYIF. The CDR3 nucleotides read TGTGCCAGCAGCCCTAACCACTTGGAAGGCTACATCTTC.